The rows below give T cell receptor beta chains drawn from one sample of a study of CD8 T cells in ankylosing spondylitis. MiXCR, run by TCRdb on the 5' RACE reads, gives a single entry per CDR3 protein. There are around 330,000 distinct CDR3 sequences in the sample; approximately 10% occur only once, and roughly 9.5% lies in the top ten. The source material was blood, either unsorted or a sorted T cell fraction (not recorded which). These receptor sequences come from a female donor with ankylosing spondylitis or in good health (not recorded which). CDR3s include the opening cysteine and the closing phenylalanine or tryptophan. The D gene is left open where the match is weak. Clone sizes are given selectively: once, few, many, or a class where the clone is expanded.

CDR3aa: CSAGSGNSYNEQFF; CDR3nt: TGCAGCGCCGGAAGCGGGAACTCCTACAATGAGCAGTTCTTC; d_gene: TRBD2; abundance: many; v_gene: TRBV29-1; j_gene: TRBJ2-1
CDR3aa: CSAMGQTNTGELFF; CDR3nt: TGCAGCGCCATGGGACAGACCAACACCGGGGAGCTGTTTTTT; d_gene: TRBD1; abundance: many; v_gene: TRBV29-1; j_gene: TRBJ2-2
CDR3aa: CATSDLQTSSGSIHEQFF; CDR3nt: TGTGCCACCAGTGATTTGCAAACATCTAGCGGGAGTATCCATGAGCAGTTCTTC; d_gene: TRBD2; abundance: many; v_gene: TRBV24-1; j_gene: TRBJ2-1
CDR3aa: CATDLAGGGEQFF; CDR3nt: TGTGCCACCGACCTAGCGGGGGGTGGAGAGCAGTTCTTC; d_gene: TRBD2; abundance: .; v_gene: TRBV10-3; j_gene: TRBJ2-1
CDR3aa: CASSPGVATNEKLFF; CDR3nt: TGTGCCAGCAGTCCAGGGGTTGCAACTAATGAAAAACTGTTTTTT; d_gene: .; abundance: many; v_gene: TRBV6-1; j_gene: TRBJ1-4
CDR3aa: CASTSRGSYTEAFF; CDR3nt: TGTGCCAGCACCTCGCGGGGGAGTTACACTGAAGCTTTCTTT; d_gene: .; abundance: .; v_gene: TRBV7-9; j_gene: TRBJ1-1
CDR3aa: CASSLISGTPTDTQYF; CDR3nt: TGTGCCAGCAGTTTGATTTCGGGGACTCCAACAGATACGCAGTATTTT; d_gene: .; abundance: many; v_gene: TRBV27; j_gene: TRBJ2-3
CDR3aa: CASSYRATEAFF; CDR3nt: TGTGCCAGCTCATACAGGGCCACTGAAGCTTTCTTT; d_gene: .; abundance: few; v_gene: TRBV18; j_gene: TRBJ1-1
CDR3aa: CSGDGYYGYTF; CDR3nt: TGCAGCGGTGACGGGTACTATGGCTACACCTTC; d_gene: .; abundance: many; v_gene: TRBV29-1; j_gene: TRBJ1-2
CDR3aa: CASSDGLAGGVEQFF; CDR3nt: TGCGCCAGCAGCGACGGACTAGCGGGAGGGGTTGAGCAGTTCTTC; d_gene: TRBD2; abundance: many; v_gene: TRBV5-1; j_gene: TRBJ2-1
CDR3aa: CSASRAGADTQYF; CDR3nt: TGCAGTGCTAGTAGGGCAGGGGCAGATACGCAGTATTTT; d_gene: .; abundance: many; v_gene: TRBV20-1; j_gene: TRBJ2-3
CDR3aa: CASTGDALGGYTF; CDR3nt: TGTGCCAGCACCGGGGACGCCCTTGGGGGCTACACCTTC; d_gene: .; abundance: few; v_gene: TRBV6-2/TRBV6-3; j_gene: TRBJ1-2
CDR3aa: CAISDTGRNYGYTF; CDR3nt: TGTGCCATCAGTGACACGGGACGAAACTATGGCTACACCTTC; d_gene: .; abundance: many; v_gene: TRBV10-3; j_gene: TRBJ1-2
CDR3aa: CASSLASGGGGNEQFF; CDR3nt: TGCGCCAGCAGCTTGGCCTCTGGCGGGGGGGGAAATGAGCAGTTCTTC; d_gene: TRBD2; abundance: .; v_gene: TRBV5-1; j_gene: TRBJ2-1
CDR3aa: CSARGPGGGSYEQYF; CDR3nt: TGCAGTGCTAGAGGCCCTGGGGGGGGGTCCTACGAGCAGTACTTC; d_gene: TRBD2; abundance: .; v_gene: TRBV20-1; j_gene: TRBJ2-7
CDR3aa: CASSRVHREGPYEQYF; CDR3nt: TGTGCCAGCAGCCGAGTACACAGAGAGGGTCCCTACGAGCAGTACTTC; d_gene: .; abundance: few; v_gene: TRBV3-1; j_gene: TRBJ2-7